This T cell receptor (beta chain) is drawn from a study of blood T cell repertoires in COVID-19. About the research overall: In each case, the material was cDNA or gDNA derived from T cells, B-cell-depleted T cells, or PBMCs.

Germline values: CDR1 SGHVS, CDR2 FQNEAQ. The V gene end was trimmed by 5 bases and the J gene end by 7 bases; junction bases not matched to a gene: 12. The CDR3 has 16 residues. In the authors' workflow: For nucleated cells, counts were estimated from reference gene primer amplification. Assay: immunoSEQ multiplex PCR; the TCRdb copy retains only in-frame clones and omits some. The V and J calls and clone size come from that table; D and trimming were worked out from the DNA. The sample lists about 120,000 clones, around nine tenths occurring once. The rearrangement links TRBV7-8 to TRBJ1-5; TRBD1 matches 9 bases. The clonotype comes from an elderly woman with acute or convalescent COVID-19. Input material: peripheral blood. The DNA for the CDR3 is TGTGCCAGCAGCGAACGTATGGGACAGGGTGACCAGCCCCAGCATTTT. As protein: CASSERMGQGDQPQHF.